This T cell receptor beta chain was observed in a study of T cells after yellow fever vaccination. In TCRdb, the 5' RACE reads were re-called with MiXCR into one record per CDR3 protein. This sample has about 350,000 distinct CDR3 sequences, with around an eighth found just once. Regarding this clonotype: Antigen unknown.

The study's findings and limits: Any FACS-sorted repertoire could hold abundant clonotypes that contaminate it from the bulk population.

Germline V CDR1 and CDR2: SGHNT, YENEEA. The CDR3 consists of 16 residues. V lost 3 bases and J lost 1; bases outside the gene matches: 3. This specimen consisted of CD4+ T cells sorted from PBMCs, obtained 15 days after the yellow fever booster vaccination. The source of this sequence is a man in his late teens or twenties who received the YFV17D yellow fever vaccine. V and J are TRBV11-3 and TRBJ2-3, with 11 bases that match TRBD2. The CDR3 DNA reads TGTGCCAGCAGCTTTACTAGCGGGGGCGGCACAGATACGCAGTATTTT. Its protein product is CASSFTSGGGTDTQYF.